Below are 10 T cell receptor beta chains sequenced from a single sample in a study of blood T cells in healthy people across ages. Together with a sample-barcoded 5' primer, a J-beta primer mix was included in a second PCR lasting about 7 to 11 cycles. TCRdb reanalysed the 5' RACE reads using MiXCR and keeps one entry per CDR3 protein. The table shows 500,000 to 650,000 distinct CDR3 sequences, with about 27% occurring only once. These data were likewise used in another study, on T cells of mothers and their children.

Sample: blood. These receptors were taken from a boy aged 2 to 10 in good health.

This chain uses TRBV12-3 or TRBV12-4 with TRBJ2-2; the match to TRBD2 covers 10 bases. The V gene end was trimmed by 6 bases and the J gene end by 1 base; junction bases not matched to a gene: 5. CDR3 length equals 16 residues. CDR3 coding DNA: TGTGCCAGCAGCCCTAGCGGGGGCCAGAACACCGGGGAGCTGTTTTTT. Encoded protein: CASSPSGGQNTGELFF.

A few counts support this clonotype. This chain connects TRBV6-2 or TRBV6-3 to TRBJ2-7; no clear D. This CDR3 spans 11 amino acids. The germline gives CDR1 MNHEY, CDR2 SVGEGT. The V end was cut by 5 bases, the J end by 5 bases, with 7 bases between. CDR3 loop: CASSRTDEQYF. DNA of the CDR3: TGTGCCAGCAGTAGGACGGACGAGCAGTACTTC.

This clonotype was counted only a few times. The chain links TRBV6-6 to TRBJ2-4; possible D gene TRBD2, 6 bases. V lost 2 bases, J lost 3 bases, and 20 bases lay in between. Germline CDR1 MNHNY, CDR2 SVGAGI (reference sequence). This CDR3 has 18 amino acids. CDR3 amino acids: CASSYGGALARVKNIQYF. CDR3 in DNA: TGTGCCAGCAGTTACGGCGGGGCGCTCGCCCGGGTCAAAAACATTCAGTACTTC.

The chain is built from TRBV29-1 and TRBJ2-5; D is possibly TRBD2 (6 bases). Germline assignment: CDR1 SQVTM and CDR2 ANQGSEA. Trimming cost V 3 bases and J 2 bases, with 19 bases left between them. There are 16 residues in the CDR3. The CDR3 coding sequence is TGCAGCGTTGATGGTGTACAACGGGGGAAACAAGAGACCCAGTACTTC. Translation: CSVDGVQRGKQETQYF.

This clonotype has just a few counts. This sequence joins TRBV28 and TRBJ1-2; 10 nucleotides match TRBD1. The germline gives CDR1 MDHEN, CDR2 SYDVKM. The V and J ends lost 6 bases and 5 bases, in that order; junction bases with no gene match: 9. This CDR3 has 15 amino acids. CDR3 protein: CASSPGQGGEYGYTF. The CDR3 coding sequence is TGTGCCAGCAGCCCTGGACAGGGGGGGGAGTATGGCTACACCTTC.

Only a few counts were recorded for this clonotype. The junction shows a germline mismatch at one end, possibly a read error. V gene TRBV4-2 combines with J gene TRBJ2-7, with D possibly TRBD1 on 5 matching bases. Germline V CDR1 and CDR2: LGHNA, YNFKEQ. This CDR3 contains 16 residues. The CDR3 DNA is TGTGCCAGCAGTCAAGAGATGGGGCTTGGTTCCTACGAGCAGTACTTC. Translating gives CASSQEMGLGSYEQYF.

The rearrangement joins TRBV5-6 to TRBJ2-3; D gene uncertain. Looked up from germline, CDR1 is SGHDT and CDR2 is YYEEEE. The V and J ends lost 2 bases and 4 bases respectively, with 17 bases between them. This CDR3 contains 16 residues. CDR3 amino acids: CASSFTLAVRSDTQYF. The CDR3 coding sequence is TGTGCCAGCAGCTTTACTCTGGCCGTCCGCTCAGATACGCAGTATTTT.

This clonotype turned up a few times. This chain connects TRBV14 to TRBJ1-1, with D uncertain. Germline assignment: CDR1 SGHDN and CDR2 FVKESK. The CDR3 is made up of 13 amino acids. Trimming stripped 4 bases from V and 5 bases from J, with 11 bases between. This chain's CDR3 is CASSPYTWTEAFF. The CDR3 nucleotides read TGTGCCAGCAGCCCTTACACGTGGACTGAAGCTTTCTTT.

The rearrangement joins TRBV7-2 to TRBJ2-7, with a tentative D call TRBD1 (5 bases). The CDR3 is made up of 17 amino acids. The V end lost 1 base, the J end lost 2 bases, and 18 bases lay between the germline ends. Germline V gene sequence: CDR1 SGHTA, CDR2 FQGNSA. CDR3 bases: TGTGCCAGCAGCTTAGGGGGCCAAAGCCCAGTCCCCTACGAGCAGTACTTC. Encoded protein: CASSLGGQSPVPYEQYF. Supplemented by reference TRBV7-2 and TRBJ2-7, the full variable domain reads GAGVSQSPSNKVTEKGKDVELRCDPISGHTALYWYRQSLGQGLEFLIYFQGNSAPDKSGLPSDRFSAERTGGSVSTLTIQRTQQEDSAVYLCASSLGGQSPVPYEQYFGPGTRLTVT.

The chain carries TRBV5-5 and TRBJ1-2, with D unresolved. V lost 6 bases and J lost 4, with 7 bases in between. Germline V gives CDR1 SGHKS, CDR2 YYEKEE (reference sequence). The CDR3 totals 11 residues. The CDR3 nucleotides are TGTGCCAGCATAGGTAGCTATGGCTACACCTTC. It specifies CASIGSYGYTF.